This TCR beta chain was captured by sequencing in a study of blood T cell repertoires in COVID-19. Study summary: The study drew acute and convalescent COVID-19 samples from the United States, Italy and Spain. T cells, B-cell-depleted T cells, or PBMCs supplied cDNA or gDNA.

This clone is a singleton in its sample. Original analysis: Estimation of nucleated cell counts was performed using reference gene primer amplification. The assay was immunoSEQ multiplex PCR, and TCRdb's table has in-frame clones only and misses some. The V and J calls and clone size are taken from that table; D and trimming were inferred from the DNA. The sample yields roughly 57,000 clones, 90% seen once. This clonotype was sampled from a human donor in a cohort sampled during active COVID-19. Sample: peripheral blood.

CDR3 nucleotide sequence: TGTGCCTGGATGGTAGGGGTAACCGGGGAGCTGTTTTTT. Protein sequence: CAWMVGVTGELFF. V gene TRBV30 combines with J gene TRBJ2-2; D is possibly TRBD1 (5 bases). CDR3 size: 13 residues. Trimming shortened V by 4 bases and J by 5 bases, and 11 bases separated the two germline ends. Germline CDR1 reads GTSNPN; CDR2 reads SVGIG (reference sequence).